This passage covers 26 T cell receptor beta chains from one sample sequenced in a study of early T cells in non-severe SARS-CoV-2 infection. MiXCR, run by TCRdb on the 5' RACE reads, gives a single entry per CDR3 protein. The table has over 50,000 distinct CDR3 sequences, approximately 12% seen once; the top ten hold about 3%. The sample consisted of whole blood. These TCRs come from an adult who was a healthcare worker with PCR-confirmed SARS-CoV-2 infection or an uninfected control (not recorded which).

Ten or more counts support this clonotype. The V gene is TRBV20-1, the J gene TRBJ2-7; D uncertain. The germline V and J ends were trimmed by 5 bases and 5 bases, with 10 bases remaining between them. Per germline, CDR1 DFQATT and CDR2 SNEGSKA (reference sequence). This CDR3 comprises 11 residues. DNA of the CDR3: TGCAGTGCTTGCATTGGCCACGAGCAGTACTTC. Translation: CSACIGHEQYF.

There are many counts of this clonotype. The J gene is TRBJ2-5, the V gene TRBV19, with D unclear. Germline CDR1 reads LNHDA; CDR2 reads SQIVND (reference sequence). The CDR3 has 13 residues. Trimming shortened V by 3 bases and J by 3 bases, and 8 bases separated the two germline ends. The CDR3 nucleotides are TGTGCCAGTAGTATCGTCAAGAAAGAGACCCAGTACTTC. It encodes CASSIVKKETQYF. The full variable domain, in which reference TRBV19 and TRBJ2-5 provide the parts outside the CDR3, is DGGITQSPKYLFRKEGQNVTLSCEQNLNHDAMYWYRQDPGQGLRLIYYSQIVNDFQKGDIAEGYSVSREKKESFPLTVTSAQKNPTAFYLCASSIVKKETQYFGPGTRLLVL.

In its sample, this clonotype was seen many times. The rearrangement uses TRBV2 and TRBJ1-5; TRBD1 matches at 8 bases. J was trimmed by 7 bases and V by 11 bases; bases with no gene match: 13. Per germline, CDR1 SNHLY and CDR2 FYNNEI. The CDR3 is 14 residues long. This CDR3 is CAGTTTGDKQPQHF. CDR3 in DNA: TGTGCCGGCACTACGACAGGGGACAAACAGCCCCAGCATTTT.

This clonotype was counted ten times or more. Written as DNA, the CDR3 is TGTGCCTGGAGGGGACCAGCCTTGGGCACTGAAGCTTTCTTT. It is translated as CAWRGPALGTEAFF. This sequence joins TRBV30 and TRBJ1-1, with D perhaps TRBD1 (5 bases). Germline assignment: CDR1 GTSNPN and CDR2 SVGIG (reference sequence). Trimming stripped 3 bases from V and 4 bases from J, with 15 bases between. The CDR3 covers 14 residues.

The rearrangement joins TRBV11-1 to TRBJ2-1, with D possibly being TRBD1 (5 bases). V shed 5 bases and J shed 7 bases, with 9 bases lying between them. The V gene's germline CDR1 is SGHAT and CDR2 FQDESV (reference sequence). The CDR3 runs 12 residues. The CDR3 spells CASSPRQNEQFF. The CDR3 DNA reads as TGTGCCAGCAGCCCAAGACAGAATGAGCAGTTCTTC.

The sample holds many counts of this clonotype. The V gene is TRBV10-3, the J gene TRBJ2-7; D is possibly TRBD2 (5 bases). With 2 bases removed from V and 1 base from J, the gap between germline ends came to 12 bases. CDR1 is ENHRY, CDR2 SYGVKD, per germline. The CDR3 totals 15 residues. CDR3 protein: CAISELAGRSYEQYF. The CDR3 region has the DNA TGTGCCATCAGTGAGCTTGCGGGTCGATCCTACGAGCAGTACTTC.

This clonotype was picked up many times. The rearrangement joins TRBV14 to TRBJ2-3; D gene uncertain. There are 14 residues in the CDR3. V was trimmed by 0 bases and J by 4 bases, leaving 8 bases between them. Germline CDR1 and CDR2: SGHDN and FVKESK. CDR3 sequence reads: CASSQERASDTQYF. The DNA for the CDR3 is TGTGCCAGCAGCCAAGAAAGGGCATCAGATACGCAGTATTTT.

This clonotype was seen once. CDR3 protein: CAISPSPGELFF. In nucleotides, the CDR3 is TGTGCCATCAGTCCGTCCCCCGGGGAGCTGTTTTTT. The chain employs TRBV10-3 and TRBJ2-2, with D unclear. The CDR3 length is 12 residues. The germline V gene has CDR1 ENHRY and CDR2 SYGVKD. Deletions cut 5 bases from V and 6 bases from J, with 7 bases between.

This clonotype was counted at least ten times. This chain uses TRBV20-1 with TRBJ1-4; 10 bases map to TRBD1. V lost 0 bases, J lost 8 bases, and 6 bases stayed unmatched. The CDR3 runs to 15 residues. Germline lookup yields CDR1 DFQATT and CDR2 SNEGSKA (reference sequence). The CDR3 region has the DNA TGCAGTGCTAGAGAGCGGACAGGGGGAGGCGAAAAACTGTTTTTT. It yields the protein CSARERTGGGEKLFF.

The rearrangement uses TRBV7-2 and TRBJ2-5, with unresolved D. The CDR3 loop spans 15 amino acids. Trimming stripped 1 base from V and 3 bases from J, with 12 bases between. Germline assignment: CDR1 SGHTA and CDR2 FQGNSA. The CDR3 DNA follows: TGTGCCAGCAGCTTAGTCCGGGCCCGAGAAGAGACCCAGTACTTC. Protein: CASSLVRAREETQYF.

DNA for the CDR3: TGTGCCATCAGTCCCACGGGGGTTGGGGACAAATACAATGAGCAGTTCTTC. Protein product: CAISPTGVGDKYNEQFF. The chain has TRBV10-3 and TRBJ2-1; D tentatively fits TRBD1 or TRBD2 (6 bases each). From germline, CDR1 is ENHRY and CDR2 SYGVKD. The V end was cut by 5 bases, the J end by 4 bases, with 21 bases between. The CDR3 runs 17 residues.

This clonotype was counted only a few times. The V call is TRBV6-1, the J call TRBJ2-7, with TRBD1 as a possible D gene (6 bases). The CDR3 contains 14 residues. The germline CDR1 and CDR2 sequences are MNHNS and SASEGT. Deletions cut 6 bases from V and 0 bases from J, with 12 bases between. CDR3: CASRRGQSSYEQYF. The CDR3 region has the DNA TGTGCCAGCAGAAGAGGACAGAGCTCCTACGAGCAGTACTTC.

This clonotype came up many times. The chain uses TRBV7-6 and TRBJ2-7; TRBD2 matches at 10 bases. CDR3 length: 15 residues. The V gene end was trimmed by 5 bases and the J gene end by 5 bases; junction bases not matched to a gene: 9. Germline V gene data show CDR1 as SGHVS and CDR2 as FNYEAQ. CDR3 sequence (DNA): TGTGCCAGCAGCCCCGTACCTAGCGGGGGCAACGAGCAGTACTTC. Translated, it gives CASSPVPSGGNEQYF.

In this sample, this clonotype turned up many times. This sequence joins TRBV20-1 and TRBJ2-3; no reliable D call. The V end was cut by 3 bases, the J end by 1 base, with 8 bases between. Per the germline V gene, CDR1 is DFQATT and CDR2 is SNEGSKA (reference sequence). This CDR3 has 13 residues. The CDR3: CSARRTGTDTQYF. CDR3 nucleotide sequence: TGCAGTGCTAGGAGGACGGGCACAGATACGCAGTATTTT.

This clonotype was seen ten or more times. The CDR3 DNA sequence: TGTGCCAGCAGCCGACACCGCATCACCACTAATGAAAAACTGTTTTTT. Its translation: CASSRHRITTNEKLFF. The chain couples TRBV3-1 to TRBJ1-4; D gene ambiguous. V lost 4 bases and J lost 2, with 14 bases in between. The germline gives CDR1 LGHDT, CDR2 YNNKEL (reference sequence). This CDR3 comprises 16 residues. The full variable domain, rest sourced from reference TRBV3-1 and TRBJ1-4, is DTAVSQTPKYLVTQMGNDKSIKCEQNLGHDTMYWYKQDSKKFLKIMFSYNNKELIINETVPNRFSPKSPDKAHLNLHINSLELGDSAVYFCASSRHRITTNEKLFFGSGTQLSVL.

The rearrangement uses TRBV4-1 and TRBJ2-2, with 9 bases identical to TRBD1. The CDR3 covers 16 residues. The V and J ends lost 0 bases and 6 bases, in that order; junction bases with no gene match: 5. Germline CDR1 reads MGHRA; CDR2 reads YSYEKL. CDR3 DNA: TGCGCCAGCAGCCAAGAAAGGGACAGGGCCCCCGGGGAGCTGTTTTTT. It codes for CASSQERDRAPGELFF.

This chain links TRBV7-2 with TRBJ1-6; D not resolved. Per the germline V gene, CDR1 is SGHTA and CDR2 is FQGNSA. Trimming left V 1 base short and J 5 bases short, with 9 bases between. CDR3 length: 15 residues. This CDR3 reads CASSLEVTNNSPLHF. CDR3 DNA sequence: TGTGCCAGCAGCTTAGAGGTCACCAATAATTCACCCCTCCACTTT.

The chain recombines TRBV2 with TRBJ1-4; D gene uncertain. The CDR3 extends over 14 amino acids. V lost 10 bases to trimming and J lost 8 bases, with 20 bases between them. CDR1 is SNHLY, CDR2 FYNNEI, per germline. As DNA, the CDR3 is TGTGCCACTTCGACTCCTGGCCGGGCGGAAAAACTGTTTTTT. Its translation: CATSTPGRAEKLFF.

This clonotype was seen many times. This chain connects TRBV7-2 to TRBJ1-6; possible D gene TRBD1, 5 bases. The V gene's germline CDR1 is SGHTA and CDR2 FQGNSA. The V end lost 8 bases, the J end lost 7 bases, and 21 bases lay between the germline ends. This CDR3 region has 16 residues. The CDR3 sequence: CASGYSSGLGNSPLHF. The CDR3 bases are TGTGCCAGCGGATACAGTTCGGGGCTCGGGAATTCACCCCTCCACTTT.

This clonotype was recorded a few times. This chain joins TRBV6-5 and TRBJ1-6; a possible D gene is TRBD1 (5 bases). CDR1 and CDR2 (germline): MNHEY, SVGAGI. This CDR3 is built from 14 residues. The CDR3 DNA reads TGTGCTGTCCGGGGGGTCTCCTATAATTCACCCCTCCACTTT. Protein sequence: CAVRGVSYNSPLHF.

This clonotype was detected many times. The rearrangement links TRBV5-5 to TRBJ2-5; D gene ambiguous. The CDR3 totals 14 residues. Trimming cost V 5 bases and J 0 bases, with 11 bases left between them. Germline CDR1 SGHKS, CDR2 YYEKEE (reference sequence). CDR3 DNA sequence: TGTGCCAGCAGTTTTCAGGCGTACCAAGAGACCCAGTACTTC. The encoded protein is CASSFQAYQETQYF.

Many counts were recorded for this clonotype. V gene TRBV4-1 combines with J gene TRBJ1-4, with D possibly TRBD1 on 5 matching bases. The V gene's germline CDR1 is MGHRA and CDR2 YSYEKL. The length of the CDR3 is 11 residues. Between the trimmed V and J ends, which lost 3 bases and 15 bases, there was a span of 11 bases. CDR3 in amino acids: CASSQGVTVFF. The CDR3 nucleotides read TGCGCCAGCAGCCAGGGGGTCACGGTGTTTTTT.

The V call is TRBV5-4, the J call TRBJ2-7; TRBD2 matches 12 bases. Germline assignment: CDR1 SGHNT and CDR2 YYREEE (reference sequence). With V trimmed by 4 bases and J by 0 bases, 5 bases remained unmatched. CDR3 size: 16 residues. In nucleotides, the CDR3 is TGTGCCAGCAGCCCCCGACTAGCGGGGGCCTCCTACGAGCAGTACTTC. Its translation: CASSPRLAGASYEQYF.

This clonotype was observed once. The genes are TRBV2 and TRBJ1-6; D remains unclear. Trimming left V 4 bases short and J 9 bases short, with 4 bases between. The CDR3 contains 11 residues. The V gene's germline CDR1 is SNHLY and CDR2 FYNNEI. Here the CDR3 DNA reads TGTGCCAGCAGTGTATCTTCACCCCTCCACTTT. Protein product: CASSVSSPLHF.

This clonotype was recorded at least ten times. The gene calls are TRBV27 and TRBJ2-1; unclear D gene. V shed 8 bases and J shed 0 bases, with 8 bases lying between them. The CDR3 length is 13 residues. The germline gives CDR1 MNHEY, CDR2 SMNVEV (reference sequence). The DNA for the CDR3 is TGTGCCAGCGGAGACGGCTCCTACAATGAGCAGTTCTTC. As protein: CASGDGSYNEQFF.

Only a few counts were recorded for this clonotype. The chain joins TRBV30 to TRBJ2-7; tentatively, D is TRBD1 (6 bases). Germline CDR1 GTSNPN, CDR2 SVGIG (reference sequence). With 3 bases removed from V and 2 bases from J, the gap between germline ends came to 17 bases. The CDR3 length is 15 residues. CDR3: CAWRLFGDITYEQYF. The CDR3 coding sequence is TGTGCCTGGAGACTTTTCGGGGACATCACCTACGAGCAGTACTTC. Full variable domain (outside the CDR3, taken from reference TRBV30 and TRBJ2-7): SQTIHQWPATLVQPVGSPLSLECTVEGTSNPNLYWYRQAAGRGLQLLFYSVGIGQISSEVPQNLSASRPQDRQFILSSKKLLLSDSGFYLCAWRLFGDITYEQYFGPGTRLTVT.